This T cell receptor (beta chain) was identified in a study of T cells in tumors after PD-1 blockade. At the level of the study: No patient had prior checkpoint blockade, systemic immunosuppression, or radiotherapy within 4 weeks. A subset received ongoing vismodegib 150 mg daily alongside anti-PD-1 therapy. On average, peripheral blood gave roughly 110,000 TCR templates and around 40,000 unique clonotypes.

The CDR3 sequence is 14 residues long. V gave up 5 bases and J gave up 10 bases, with 21 bases separating them. Germline values: CDR1 SGHNT, CDR2 YYREEE (reference sequence). The assay was immunoSEQ multiplex PCR, and TCRdb's table has in-frame clones only and misses some. The table records 60,000 to 75,000 clones, around 67% of them present only once. The V call is TRBV5-4, the J call TRBJ1-1; possibly TRBD1 for D (6 bases). The source material was PBMCs, sampled after anti-PD-1 treatment. This receptor was obtained from a human donor with basal cell carcinoma. DNA for the CDR3: TGTGCCAGCAGTCCCGTCGGGGGCCGGGAAGGAGCTTTCTTT. Its translation is CASSPVGGREGAFF.